This T cell receptor (beta chain) was sequenced in a study of CD8 T cells in Susac syndrome. Study-wide points: It was acknowledged in the study that the number of individuals who were included in its TCR sequencing and HLA analysis was relatively small.

The RNA input was roughly 0.45 to 1 ug, and it was reverse transcribed with random hexamers. MiXCR was run by TCRdb on the immunoSEQ multiplex PCR reads, yielding one entry per CDR3 protein. Of around 200,000 distinct CDR3 sequences listed, 85% to 95% are singletons. Isolation of CD8+ and CD4+ T cells was performed negatively, whereas enrichment of TEMRA cells was done by FACS. In regard to this clonotype: No antigen is known for it.

The V gene's germline CDR1 is DFQATT and CDR2 SNEGSKA (reference sequence). The CDR3 sequence is 14 residues long. Trimming cost V 4 bases and J 6 bases; bases outside gene matches: 12. The sample consisted of CD4+ T cells from PBMCs. The sequence derives from a human donor in good health. The chain employs TRBV20-1 and TRBJ2-7; 7 nucleotides align to TRBD2. The CDR3 region is CSAKRGLPVAEQYF. CDR3 bases: TGCAGTGCTAAGCGGGGACTGCCCGTAGCCGAGCAGTACTTC.